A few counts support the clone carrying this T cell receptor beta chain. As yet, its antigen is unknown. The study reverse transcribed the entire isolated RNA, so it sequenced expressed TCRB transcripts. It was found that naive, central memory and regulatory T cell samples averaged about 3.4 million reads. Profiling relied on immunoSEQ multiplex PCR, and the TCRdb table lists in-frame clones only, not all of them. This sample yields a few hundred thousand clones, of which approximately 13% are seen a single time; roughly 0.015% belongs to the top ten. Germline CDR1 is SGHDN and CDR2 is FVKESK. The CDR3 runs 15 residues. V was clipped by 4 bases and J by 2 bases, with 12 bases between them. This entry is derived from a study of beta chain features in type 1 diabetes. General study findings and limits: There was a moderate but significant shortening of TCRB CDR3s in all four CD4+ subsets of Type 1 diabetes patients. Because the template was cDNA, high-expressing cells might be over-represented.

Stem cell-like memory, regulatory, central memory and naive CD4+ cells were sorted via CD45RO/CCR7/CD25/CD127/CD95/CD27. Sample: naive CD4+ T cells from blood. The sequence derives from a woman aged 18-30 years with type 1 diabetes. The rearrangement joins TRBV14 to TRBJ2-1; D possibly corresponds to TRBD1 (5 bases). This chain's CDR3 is CASSLLQDTYNEQFF. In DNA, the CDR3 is TGTGCCAGCAGCCTTCTACAGGACACCTACAATGAGCAGTTCTTC. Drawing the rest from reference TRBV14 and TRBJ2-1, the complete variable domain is EAGVTQFPSHSVIEKGQTVTLRCDPISGHDNLYWYRRVMGKEIKFLLHFVKESKQDESGMPNNRFLAERTGGTYSTLKVQPAELEDSGVYFCASSLLQDTYNEQFFGPGTRLTVL.